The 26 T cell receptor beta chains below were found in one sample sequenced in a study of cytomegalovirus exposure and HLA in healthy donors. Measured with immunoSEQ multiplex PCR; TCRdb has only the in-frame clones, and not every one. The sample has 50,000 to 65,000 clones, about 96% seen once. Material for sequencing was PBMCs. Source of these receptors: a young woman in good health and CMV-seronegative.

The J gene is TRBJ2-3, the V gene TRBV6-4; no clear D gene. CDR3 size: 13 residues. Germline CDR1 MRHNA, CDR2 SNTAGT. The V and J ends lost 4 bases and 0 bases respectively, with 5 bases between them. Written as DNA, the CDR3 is TGTGCCAGCAGTGGGGCTAGCACAGATACGCAGTATTTT. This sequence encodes CASSGASTDTQYF.

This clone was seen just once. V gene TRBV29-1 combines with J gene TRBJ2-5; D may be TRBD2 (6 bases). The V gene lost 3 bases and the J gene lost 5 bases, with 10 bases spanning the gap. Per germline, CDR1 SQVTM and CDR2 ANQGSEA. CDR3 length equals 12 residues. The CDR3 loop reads CSVDGAGETQYF. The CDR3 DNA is TGCAGCGTTGACGGGGCGGGGGAGACCCAGTACTTC.

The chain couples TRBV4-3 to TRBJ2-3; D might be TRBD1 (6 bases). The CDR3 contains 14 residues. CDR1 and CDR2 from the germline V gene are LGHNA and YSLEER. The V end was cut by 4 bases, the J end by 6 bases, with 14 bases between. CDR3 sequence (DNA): TGCGCCAGCAGCCGGAACGCGAGGGGGGATACGCAGTATTTT. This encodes CASSRNARGDTQYF.

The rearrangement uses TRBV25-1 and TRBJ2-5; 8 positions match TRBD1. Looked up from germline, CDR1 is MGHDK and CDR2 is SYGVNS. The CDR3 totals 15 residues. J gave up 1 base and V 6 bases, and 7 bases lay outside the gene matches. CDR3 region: CASSARTGTQETQYF. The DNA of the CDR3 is TGTGCCAGCAGCGCCCGGACAGGGACCCAAGAGACCCAGTACTTC.

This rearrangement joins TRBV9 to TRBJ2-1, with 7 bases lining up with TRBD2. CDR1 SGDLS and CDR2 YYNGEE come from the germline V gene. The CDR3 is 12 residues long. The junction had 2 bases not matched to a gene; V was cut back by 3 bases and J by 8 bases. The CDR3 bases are TGTGCCAGCAGCGGGGGGGGGTATGAGCAGTTCTTC. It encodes CASSGGGYEQFF. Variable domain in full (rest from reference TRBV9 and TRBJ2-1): DSGVTQTPKHLITATGQRVTLRCSPRSGDLSVYWYQQSLDQGLQFLIQYYNGEERAKGNILERFSAQQFPDLHSELNLSSLELGDSALYFCASSGGGYEQFFGPGTRLTVL.

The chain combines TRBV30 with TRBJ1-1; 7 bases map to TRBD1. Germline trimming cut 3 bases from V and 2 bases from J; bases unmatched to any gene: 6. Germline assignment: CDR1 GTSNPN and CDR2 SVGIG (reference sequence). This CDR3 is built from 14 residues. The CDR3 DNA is TGTGCCTGGAGCGCACAGGGGTCCAACACTGAAGCTTTCTTT. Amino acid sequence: CAWSAQGSNTEAFF.

The CDR3 sequence: CATSQPSGSYNEQFF. CDR3 nucleotides: TGTGCCACCAGCCAACCATCGGGATCCTACAATGAGCAGTTCTTC. The rearrangement links TRBV15 to TRBJ2-1; weak D call: TRBD2 (5 bases). Trimming left V 5 bases short and J 1 base short, with 12 bases between. From germline, CDR1 is LNHNV and CDR2 YYDKDF (reference sequence). The CDR3 has 15 residues.

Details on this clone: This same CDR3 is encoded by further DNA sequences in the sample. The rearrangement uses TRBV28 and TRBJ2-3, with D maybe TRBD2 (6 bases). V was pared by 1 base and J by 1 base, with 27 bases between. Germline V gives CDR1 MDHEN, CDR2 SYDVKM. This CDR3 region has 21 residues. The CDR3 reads CASSLFLNAGKTGVRTDTQYF. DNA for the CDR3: TGTGCCAGCAGTTTATTTCTTAACGCTGGAAAGACGGGGGTGCGCACAGATACGCAGTATTTT.

The CDR3 reads CAISDSGDLAEQFF. The CDR3 DNA reads as TGTGCCATCAGTGACTCGGGAGATTTGGCTGAGCAGTTCTTC. The chain recombines TRBV10-3 with TRBJ2-1, with D tentatively TRBD2 (6 bases). The germline V gene encodes CDR1 ENHRY and CDR2 SYGVKD. The CDR3 extends over 14 amino acids. The germline V and J ends were trimmed by 3 bases and 9 bases, with 15 bases remaining between them.

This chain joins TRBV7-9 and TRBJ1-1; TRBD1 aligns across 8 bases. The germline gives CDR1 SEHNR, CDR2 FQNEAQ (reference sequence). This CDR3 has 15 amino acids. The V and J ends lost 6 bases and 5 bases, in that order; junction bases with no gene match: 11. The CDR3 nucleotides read TGTGCCAGCAGTCTCAGGGTGACAGGGGTGACTGAAGCTTTCTTT. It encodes CASSLRVTGVTEAFF.

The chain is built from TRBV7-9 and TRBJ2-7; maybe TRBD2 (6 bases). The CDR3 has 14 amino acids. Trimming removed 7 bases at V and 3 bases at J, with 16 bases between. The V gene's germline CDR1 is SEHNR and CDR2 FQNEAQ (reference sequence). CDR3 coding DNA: TGTGCCAGCACCGCGGACTACCCCCGCTACGAGCAGTACTTC. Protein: CASTADYPRYEQYF.

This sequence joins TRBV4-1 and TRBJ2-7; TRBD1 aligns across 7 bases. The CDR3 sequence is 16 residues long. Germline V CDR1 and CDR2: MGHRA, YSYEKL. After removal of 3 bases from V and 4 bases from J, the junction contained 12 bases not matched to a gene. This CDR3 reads CASSQDGTVARYEQYF. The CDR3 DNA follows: TGCGCCAGCAGCCAGGATGGGACAGTCGCTCGGTACGAGCAGTACTTC.

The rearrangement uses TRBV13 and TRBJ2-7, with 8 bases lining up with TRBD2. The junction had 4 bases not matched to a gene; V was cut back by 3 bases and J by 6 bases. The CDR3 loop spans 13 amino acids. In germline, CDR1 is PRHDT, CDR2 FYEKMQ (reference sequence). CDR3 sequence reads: CASSFGGTSEQYF. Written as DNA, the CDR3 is TGTGCCAGCAGCTTCGGGGGGACTAGCGAGCAGTACTTC.

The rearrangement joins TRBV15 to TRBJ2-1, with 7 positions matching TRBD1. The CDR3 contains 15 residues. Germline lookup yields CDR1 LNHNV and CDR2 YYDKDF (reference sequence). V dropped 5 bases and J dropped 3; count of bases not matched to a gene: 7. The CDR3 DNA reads TGTGCCACCAGCCCAGGGAGACAGGGCTACAATGAGCAGTTCTTC. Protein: CATSPGRQGYNEQFF. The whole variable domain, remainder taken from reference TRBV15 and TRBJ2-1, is DAMVIQNPRYQVTQFGKPVTLSCSQTLNHNVMYWYQQKSSQAPKLLFHYYDKDFNNEADTPDNFQSRRPNTSFCFLDIRSPGLGDTAMYLCATSPGRQGYNEQFFGPGTRLTVL.

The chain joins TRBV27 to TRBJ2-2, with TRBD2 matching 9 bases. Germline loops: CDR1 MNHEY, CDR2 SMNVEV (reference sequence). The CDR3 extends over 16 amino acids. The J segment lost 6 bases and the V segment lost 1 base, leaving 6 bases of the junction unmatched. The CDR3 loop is CASSLWGAGGAGELFF. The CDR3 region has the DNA TGTGCCAGCAGTTTATGGGGGGCGGGGGGGGCCGGGGAGCTGTTTTTT.

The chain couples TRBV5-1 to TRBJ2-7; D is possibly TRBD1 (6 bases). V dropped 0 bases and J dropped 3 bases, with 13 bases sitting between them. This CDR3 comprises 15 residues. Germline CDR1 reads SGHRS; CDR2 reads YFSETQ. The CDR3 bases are TGCGCCAGCAGCTTGGGGGGGCTCATTGTCTACGAGCAGTACTTC. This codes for CASSLGGLIVYEQYF.

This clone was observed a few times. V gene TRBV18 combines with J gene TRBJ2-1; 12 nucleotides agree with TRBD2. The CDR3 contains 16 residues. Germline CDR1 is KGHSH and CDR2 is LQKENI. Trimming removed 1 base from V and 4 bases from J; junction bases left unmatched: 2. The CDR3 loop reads CASSPRTSGVYNEQFF. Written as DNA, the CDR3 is TGTGCCAGCTCACCACGGACTAGCGGGGTGTACAATGAGCAGTTCTTC.

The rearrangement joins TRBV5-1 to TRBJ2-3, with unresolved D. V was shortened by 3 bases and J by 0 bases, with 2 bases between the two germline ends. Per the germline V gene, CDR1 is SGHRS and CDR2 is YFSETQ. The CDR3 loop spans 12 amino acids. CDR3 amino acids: CASSSSTDTQYF. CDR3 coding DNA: TGCGCCAGCAGCTCAAGCACAGATACGCAGTATTTT.

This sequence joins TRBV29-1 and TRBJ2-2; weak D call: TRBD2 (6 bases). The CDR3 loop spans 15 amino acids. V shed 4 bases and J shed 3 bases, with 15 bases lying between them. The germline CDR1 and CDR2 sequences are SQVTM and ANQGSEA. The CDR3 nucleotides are TGCAGCGTTGGGAGGGGTTCGGTGGACACCGGGGAGCTGTTTTTT. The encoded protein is CSVGRGSVDTGELFF.

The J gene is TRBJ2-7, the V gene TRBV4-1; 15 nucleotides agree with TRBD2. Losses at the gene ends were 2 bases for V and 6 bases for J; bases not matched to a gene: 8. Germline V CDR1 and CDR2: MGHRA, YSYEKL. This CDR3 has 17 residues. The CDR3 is CASSQPRGLAGGSEQYF. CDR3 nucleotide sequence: TGCGCCAGCAGCCAACCCCGAGGACTAGCGGGAGGGTCCGAGCAGTACTTC.

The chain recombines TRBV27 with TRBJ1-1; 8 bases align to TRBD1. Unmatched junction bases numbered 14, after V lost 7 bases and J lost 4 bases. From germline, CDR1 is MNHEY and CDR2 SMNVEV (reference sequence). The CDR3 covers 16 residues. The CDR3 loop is CASTLRQGRGGTEAFF. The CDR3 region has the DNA TGTGCCAGCACGCTAAGACAGGGGCGAGGGGGCACTGAAGCTTTCTTT.

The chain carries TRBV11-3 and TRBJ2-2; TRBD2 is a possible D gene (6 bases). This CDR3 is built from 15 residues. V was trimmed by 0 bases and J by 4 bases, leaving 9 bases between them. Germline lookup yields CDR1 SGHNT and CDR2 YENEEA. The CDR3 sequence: CASSLDRGFTGELFF. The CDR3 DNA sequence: TGTGCCAGCAGCTTAGATCGGGGGTTCACCGGGGAGCTGTTTTTT.

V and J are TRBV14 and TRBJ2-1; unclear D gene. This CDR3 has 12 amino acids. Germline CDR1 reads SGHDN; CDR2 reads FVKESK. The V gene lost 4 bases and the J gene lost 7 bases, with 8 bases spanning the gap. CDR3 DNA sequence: TGTGCCAGCAGCCCCCACGGGAATGAGCAGTTCTTC. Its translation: CASSPHGNEQFF.

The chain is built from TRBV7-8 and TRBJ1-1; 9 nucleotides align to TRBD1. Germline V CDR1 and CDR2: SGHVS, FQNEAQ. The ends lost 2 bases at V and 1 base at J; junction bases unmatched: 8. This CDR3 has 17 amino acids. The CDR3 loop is CASSLRRPGQGNTEAFF. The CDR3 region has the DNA TGTGCCAGCAGCTTACGTCGGCCGGGACAGGGGAACACTGAAGCTTTCTTT. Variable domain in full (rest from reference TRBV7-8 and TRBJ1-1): GAGVSQSPRYKVAKRGQDVALRCDPISGHVSLFWYQQALGQGPEFLTYFQNEAQLDKSGLPSDRFFAERPEGSVSTLKIQRTQQEDSAVYLCASSLRRPGQGNTEAFFGQGTRLTVV.

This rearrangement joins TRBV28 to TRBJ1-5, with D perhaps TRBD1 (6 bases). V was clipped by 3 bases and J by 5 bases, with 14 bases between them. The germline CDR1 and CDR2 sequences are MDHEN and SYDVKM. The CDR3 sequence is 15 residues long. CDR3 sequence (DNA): TGTGCCAGCAGTTTCCGCGACAGGCCCTATCAGCCCCAGCATTTT. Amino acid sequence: CASSFRDRPYQPQHF. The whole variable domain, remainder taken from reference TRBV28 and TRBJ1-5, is DVKVTQSSRYLVKRTGEKVFLECVQDMDHENMFWYRQDPGLGLRLIYFSYDVKMKEKGDIPEGYSVSREKKERFSLILESASTNQTSMYLCASSFRDRPYQPQHFGDGTRLSIL.

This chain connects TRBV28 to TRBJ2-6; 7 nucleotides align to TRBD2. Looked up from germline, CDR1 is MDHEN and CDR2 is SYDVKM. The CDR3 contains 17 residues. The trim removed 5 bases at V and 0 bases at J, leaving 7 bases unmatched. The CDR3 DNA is TGTGCCAGCAGTCCCATGCGGGGGACCTCTGGGGCCAACGTCCTGACTTTC. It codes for CASSPMRGTSGANVLTF.